This entry concerns a single T cell receptor (beta chain). The data were taken from a study of OX40 agonist ivuxolimab in advanced cancers. Study-wide background: Patients received ivuxolimab, an agonistic anti-OX40 (CD134) antibody.

The CDR3 is 15 amino acids. Germline loops: CDR1 SGHRS, CDR2 YFSETQ. V was trimmed by 4 bases and J by 5 bases, leaving 18 bases between them. Sequencing was performed with immunoSEQ multiplex PCR; in TCRdb, only in-frame clones are kept and a portion is missing. The profile shows over 100,000 clones, around 93% of them singletons. This sequence joins TRBV5-1 and TRBJ1-2; the D gene is possibly TRBD1 (5 bases). Here the sequenced sample was CD4+ or CD8+ T cells sorted from blood, taken in a trial of the OX40 agonist ivuxolimab. This clonotype was sampled from an adult with an advanced solid tumor such as melanoma, head and neck, liver or kidney cancer. The CDR3 nucleotides are TGCGCCAGCAGCGTAGACAGTAACCCTGGATATGGCTACACCTTC. Encoded protein: CASSVDSNPGYGYTF.